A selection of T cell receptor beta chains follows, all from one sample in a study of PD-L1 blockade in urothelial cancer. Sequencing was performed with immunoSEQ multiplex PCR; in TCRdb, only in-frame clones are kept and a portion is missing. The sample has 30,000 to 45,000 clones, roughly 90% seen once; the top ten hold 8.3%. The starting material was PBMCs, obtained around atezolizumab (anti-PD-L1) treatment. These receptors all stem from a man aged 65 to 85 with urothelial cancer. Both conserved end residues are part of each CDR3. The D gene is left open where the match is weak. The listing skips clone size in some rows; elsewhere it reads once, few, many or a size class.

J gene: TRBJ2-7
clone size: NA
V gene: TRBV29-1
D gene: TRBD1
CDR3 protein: CSVEGQGAYEQYF
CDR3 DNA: TGCAGCGTTGAAGGACAGGGGGCTTACGAGCAGTACTTC

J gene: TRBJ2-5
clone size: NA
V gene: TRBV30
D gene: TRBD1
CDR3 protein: CAWSGDRLTQYF
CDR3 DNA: TGTGCCTGGAGTGGGGACAGGTTGACCCAGTACTTC

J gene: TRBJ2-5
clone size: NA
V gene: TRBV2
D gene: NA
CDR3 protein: CASSSQLQETQYF
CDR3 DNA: TGTGCCAGCAGCTCACAGCTCCAAGAGACCCAGTACTTC

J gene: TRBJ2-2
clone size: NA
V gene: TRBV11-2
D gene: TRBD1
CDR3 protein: CASSPGSGTATGELFF
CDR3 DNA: TGTGCCAGCAGCCCAGGATCCGGGACAGCCACCGGGGAGCTGTTTTTT

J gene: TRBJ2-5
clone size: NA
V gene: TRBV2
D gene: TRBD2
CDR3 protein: CASSGGTSGRVKTQYF
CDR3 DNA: TGTGCCAGCAGTGGGGGGACTAGCGGGAGGGTCAAGACCCAGTACTTC

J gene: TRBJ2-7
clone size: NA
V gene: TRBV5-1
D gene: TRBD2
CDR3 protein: CASSTSSGRYEQYF
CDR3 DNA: TGCGCCAGCAGCACCAGTAGCGGGAGATACGAGCAGTACTTC

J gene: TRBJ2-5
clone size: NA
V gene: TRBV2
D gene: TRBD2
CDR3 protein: CASSGTSGRAETQYF
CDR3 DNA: TGTGCCAGCAGTGGGACTAGCGGGAGAGCCGAGACCCAGTACTTC

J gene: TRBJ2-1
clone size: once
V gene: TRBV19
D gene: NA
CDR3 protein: CATHGGYNEQFF
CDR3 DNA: TGTGCCACCCACGGGGGATACAATGAGCAGTTCTTC

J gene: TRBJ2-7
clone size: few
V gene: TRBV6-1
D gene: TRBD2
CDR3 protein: CASRELAGSYEQYF
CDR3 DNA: TGTGCCAGCAGGGAACTAGCGGGCTCCTACGAGCAGTACTTC

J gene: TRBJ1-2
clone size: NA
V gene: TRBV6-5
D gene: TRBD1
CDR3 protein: CASSYSSTGRYGYTF
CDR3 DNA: TGTGCCAGCAGTTACTCCTCGACAGGGCGCTATGGCTACACCTTC

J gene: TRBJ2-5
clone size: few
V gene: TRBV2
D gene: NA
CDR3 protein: CASSPRGRETQYF
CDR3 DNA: TGTGCCAGCAGCCCTCGGGGGAGAGAGACCCAGTACTTC

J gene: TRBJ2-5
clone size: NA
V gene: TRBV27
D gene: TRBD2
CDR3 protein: CASSLGGVFKETQYF
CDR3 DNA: TGTGCCAGCAGTTTGGGGGGGGTCTTCAAAGAGACCCAGTACTTC

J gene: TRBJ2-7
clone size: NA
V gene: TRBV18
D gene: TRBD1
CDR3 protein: CASSLGQGEGSYEQYF
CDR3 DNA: TGTGCCAGCTCACTGGGACAGGGAGAGGGCTCCTACGAGCAGTACTTC

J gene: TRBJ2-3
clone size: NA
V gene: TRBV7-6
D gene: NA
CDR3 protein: CASSLATGNTQYF
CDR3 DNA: TGTGCCAGCAGCTTAGCCACAGGGAATACGCAGTATTTT

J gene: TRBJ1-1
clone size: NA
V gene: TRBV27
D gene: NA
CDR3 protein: CASRSTLANTEAFF
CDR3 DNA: TGTGCCAGCAGATCGACACTGGCGAACACTGAAGCTTTCTTT

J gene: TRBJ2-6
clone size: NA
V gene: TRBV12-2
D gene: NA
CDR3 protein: CASRLGVQRPNYSGANVLTF
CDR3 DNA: TGTGCAAGTCGCTTAGGAGTTCAGAGGCCCAACTATTCTGGGGCCAACGTCCTGACTTTC

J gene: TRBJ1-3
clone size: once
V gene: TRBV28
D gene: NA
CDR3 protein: CASSSEIPSGNTIYF
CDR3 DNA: TGTGCCAGCAGTTCGGAGATACCCTCTGGAAACACCATATATTTT

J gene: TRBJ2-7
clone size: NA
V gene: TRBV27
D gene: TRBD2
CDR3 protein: CASSFRTSGRYEQYF
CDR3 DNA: TGTGCCAGCAGTTTCCGGACTAGCGGGAGATACGAGCAGTACTTC

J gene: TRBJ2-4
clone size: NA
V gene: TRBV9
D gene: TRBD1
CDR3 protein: CASSVEGVGTAKNIQYF
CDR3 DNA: TGTGCCAGCAGCGTAGAAGGGGTGGGGACAGCGAAAAACATTCAGTACTTC

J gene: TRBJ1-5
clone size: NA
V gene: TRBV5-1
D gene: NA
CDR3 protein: CASSPGDSSYSNQPQHF
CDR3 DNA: TGCGCCAGCAGCCCCGGCGACAGCTCATATAGCAATCAGCCCCAGCATTTT

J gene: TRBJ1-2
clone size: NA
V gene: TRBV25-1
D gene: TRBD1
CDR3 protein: CASSVTGVPNYGYTF
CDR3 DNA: TGTGCCAGCAGTGTTACAGGGGTTCCTAACTATGGCTACACCTTC

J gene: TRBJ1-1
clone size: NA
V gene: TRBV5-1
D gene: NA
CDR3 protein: CASSLRISLGTEAFF
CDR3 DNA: TGCGCCAGCAGCTTGCGCATTAGCTTGGGCACTGAAGCTTTCTTT

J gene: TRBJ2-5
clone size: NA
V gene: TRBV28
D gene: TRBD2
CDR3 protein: CASNVAGAGTQYF
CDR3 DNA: TGTGCCAGCAACGTAGCGGGAGCGGGGACCCAGTACTTC

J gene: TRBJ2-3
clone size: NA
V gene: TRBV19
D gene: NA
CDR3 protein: CASSDGVTDTQYF
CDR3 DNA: TGTGCCAGTAGTGACGGGGTTACAGATACGCAGTATTTT

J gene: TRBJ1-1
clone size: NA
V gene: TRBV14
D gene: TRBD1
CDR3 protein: CASSQRTGSYTEAFF
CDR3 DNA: TGTGCCAGCAGCCAAAGGACAGGTTCTTACACTGAAGCTTTCTTT

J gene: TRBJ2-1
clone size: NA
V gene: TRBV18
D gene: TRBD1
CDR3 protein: CASSRQTGAIKNEQFF
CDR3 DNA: TGTGCCAGCTCACGACAGACAGGGGCGATAAAAAATGAGCAGTTCTTC

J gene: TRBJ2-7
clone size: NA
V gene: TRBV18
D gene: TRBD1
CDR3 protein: CASSYIQGYEQYF
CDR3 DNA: TGTGCCAGCTCGTACATACAGGGGTACGAGCAGTACTTC

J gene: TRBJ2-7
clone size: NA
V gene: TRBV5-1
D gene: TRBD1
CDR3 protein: CASSISGTGGVEQYF
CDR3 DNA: TGCGCCAGCAGCATCTCCGGGACAGGAGGGGTCGAGCAGTACTTC

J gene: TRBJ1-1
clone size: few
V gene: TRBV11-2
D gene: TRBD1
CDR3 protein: CASSLGQGNTEAFF
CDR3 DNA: TGTGCCAGCAGCTTAGGACAGGGGAACACTGAAGCTTTCTTT

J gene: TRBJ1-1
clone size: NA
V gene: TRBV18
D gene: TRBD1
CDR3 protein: CASSPNNRGTEAFF
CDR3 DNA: TGTGCCAGCTCACCAAACAACAGGGGCACTGAAGCTTTCTTT

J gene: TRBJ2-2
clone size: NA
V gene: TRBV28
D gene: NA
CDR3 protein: CASSLVAGYVTGELFF
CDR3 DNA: TGTGCCAGCAGTTTAGTGGCAGGGTATGTCACCGGGGAGCTGTTTTTT

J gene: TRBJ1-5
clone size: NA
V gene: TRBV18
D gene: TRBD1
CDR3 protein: CASSPRQGHQPQHF
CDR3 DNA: TGTGCCAGCTCACCCCGACAGGGGCATCAGCCCCAGCATTTT

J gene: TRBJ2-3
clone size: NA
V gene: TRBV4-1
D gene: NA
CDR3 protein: CASSSVGEPTDTQYF
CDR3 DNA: TGCGCCAGCAGCTCAGTTGGAGAGCCCACAGATACGCAGTATTTT

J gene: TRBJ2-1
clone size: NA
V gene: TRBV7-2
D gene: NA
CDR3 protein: CASSLLNEQFF
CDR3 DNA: TGTGCCAGCAGCTTACTAAATGAGCAGTTCTTC

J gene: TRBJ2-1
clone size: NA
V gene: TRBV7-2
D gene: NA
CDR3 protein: CASVDQPGNEQFF
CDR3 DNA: TGTGCCAGCGTCGACCAGCCGGGAAATGAGCAGTTCTTC

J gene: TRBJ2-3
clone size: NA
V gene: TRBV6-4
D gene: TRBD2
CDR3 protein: CASKREVTTDTQYF
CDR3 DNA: TGTGCCAGCAAGCGGGAGGTAACCACAGATACGCAGTATTTT

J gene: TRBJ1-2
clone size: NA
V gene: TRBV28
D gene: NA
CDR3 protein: CASGRGGSVLNYGYTF
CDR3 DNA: TGTGCCAGCGGCCGAGGGGGTTCGGTGCTTAACTATGGCTACACCTTC

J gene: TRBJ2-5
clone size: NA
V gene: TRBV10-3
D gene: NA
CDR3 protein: CASGQPTGAQYF
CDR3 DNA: TGTGCCTCGGGACAACCTACCGGGGCCCAGTACTTC

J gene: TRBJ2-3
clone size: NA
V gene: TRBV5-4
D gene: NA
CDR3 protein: CASSLPLDTQYF
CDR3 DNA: TGTGCCAGCAGCTTGCCGTTGGATACGCAGTATTTT

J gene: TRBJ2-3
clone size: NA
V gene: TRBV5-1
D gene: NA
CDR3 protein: CASSGGDTQYF
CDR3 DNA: TGCGCCAGCAGCGGAGGGGATACGCAGTATTTT

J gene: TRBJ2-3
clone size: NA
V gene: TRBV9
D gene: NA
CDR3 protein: CASSVTWDTQYF
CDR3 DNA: TGTGCCAGCAGCGTAACATGGGATACGCAGTATTTT

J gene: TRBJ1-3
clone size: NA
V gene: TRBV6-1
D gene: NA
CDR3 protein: CASRRETGNTIYF
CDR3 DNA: TGTGCCAGTAGGAGGGAAACTGGAAACACCATATATTTT

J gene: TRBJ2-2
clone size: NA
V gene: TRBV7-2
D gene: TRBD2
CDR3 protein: CASKKGLAGGELFF
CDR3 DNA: TGTGCCAGCAAAAAAGGGCTAGCGGGCGGGGAGCTGTTTTTT

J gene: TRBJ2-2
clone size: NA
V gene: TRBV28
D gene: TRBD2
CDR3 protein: CASSLTTGTSGRSATGELFF
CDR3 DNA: TGTGCCAGCAGTCTAACCACCGGGACTAGCGGGAGATCGGCCACCGGGGAGCTGTTTTTT

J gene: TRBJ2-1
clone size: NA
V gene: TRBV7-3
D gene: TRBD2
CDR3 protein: CASSSSGTGTNEQFF
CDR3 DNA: TGTGCCAGCAGCTCTAGCGGGACGGGGACCAATGAGCAGTTCTTC

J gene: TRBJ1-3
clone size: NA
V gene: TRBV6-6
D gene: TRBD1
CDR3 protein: CASRPGQGAGGNTIYF
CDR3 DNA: TGTGCCAGCAGACCCGGACAGGGGGCAGGGGGAAACACCATATATTTT

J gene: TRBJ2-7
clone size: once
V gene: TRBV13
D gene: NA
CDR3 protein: CASSLGRQSGKGSYEQYF
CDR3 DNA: TGTGCCAGCAGCTTAGGCCGTCAATCAGGTAAGGGGTCCTACGAGCAGTACTTC

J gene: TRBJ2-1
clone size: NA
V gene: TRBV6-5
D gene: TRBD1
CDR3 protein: CASSYYDRGPHNEQFF
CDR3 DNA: TGTGCCAGCAGTTACTACGACAGGGGGCCACACAATGAGCAGTTCTTC

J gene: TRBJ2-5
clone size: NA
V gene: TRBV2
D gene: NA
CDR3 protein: CASSDLGGRLGQNTETQYF
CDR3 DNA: TGTGCCAGCAGTGACTTAGGAGGGCGCCTGGGCCAAAATACGGAGACCCAGTACTTC

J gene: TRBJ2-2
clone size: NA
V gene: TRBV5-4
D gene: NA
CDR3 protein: CASSASNTGELFF
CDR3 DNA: TGTGCCAGCAGCGCCAGTAACACCGGGGAGCTGTTTTTT

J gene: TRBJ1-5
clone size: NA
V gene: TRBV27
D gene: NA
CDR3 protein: CASSGTGTRPQHF
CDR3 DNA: TGTGCCAGCAGTGGCACCGGGACAAGGCCCCAGCATTTT

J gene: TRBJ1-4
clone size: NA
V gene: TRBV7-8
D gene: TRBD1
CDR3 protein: CASSRTGQGAREKLFF
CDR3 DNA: TGTGCCAGCAGTCGAACGGGACAGGGGGCGAGGGAAAAACTGTTTTTT

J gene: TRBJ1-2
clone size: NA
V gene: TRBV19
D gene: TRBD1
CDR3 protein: CASRANRGYYGYTF
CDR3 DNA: TGTGCCAGTAGAGCTAACAGGGGATACTATGGCTACACCTTC